The rows below give T cell receptor beta chains drawn from one sample of a study of blood T cells in healthy people across ages. TCRdb redid the calling of the 5' RACE reads with MiXCR, one entry per CDR3 protein. The sample contains about 630,000 distinct CDR3 sequences, around 20% of which appear only once. The sample comprised blood. The source is a man aged 65-85 years in good health. Each CDR3 is given with its conserved first and last residue. A D gene is named only where the DNA matches it firmly. Size is omitted from some rows. Given values are once, few, many or a class for expanded clones.

v_gene,d_gene,j_gene,abundance,CDR3nt,CDR3aa
TRBV7-8,.,TRBJ1-1,.,TGTGCCAGCAGCTTGGGGGGTGGGGTCACTGAAGCTTTCTTT,CASSLGGGVTEAFF
TRBV12-3/TRBV12-4,.,TRBJ2-1,few,TGTGCCAGCAGTTCCCATCACATTTATGAGCAGTTCTTC,CASSSHHIYEQFF
TRBV7-9,.,TRBJ2-7,.,TGTGCCAGCAGCTTAGCGCCATCGGGGCAGGGGTCCTACGAGCAGTACTTC,CASSLAPSGQGSYEQYF
TRBV18,.,TRBJ1-1,few,TGTGCCAGCTCACCCGGTCCTGAAGCTTTCTTT,CASSPGPEAFF
TRBV9,.,TRBJ2-5,.,TGTGCCAGCAGCGCCCCGGACTCCCAAGAGACCCAGTACTTC,CASSAPDSQETQYF
TRBV21-1,.,TRBJ2-3,few,TGTGCCAGCACATGCGAGGGGCGTAGCACAGATACGCAGTATTTT,CASTCEGRSTDTQYF
TRBV20-1,.,TRBJ2-7,.,TGCAGTGCTAGAGGTGGGAGCCCCCGGTCCGAGCAGTACTTC,CSARGGSPRSEQYF
TRBV27,.,TRBJ1-4,few,TGTGCCAGCAGTGCTCACCGGGACCGCACTAATGAAAAACTGTTTTTT,CASSAHRDRTNEKLFF
TRBV6-1,TRBD1,TRBJ1-1,few,TGTGCCACCTCTACAGATGGACAGGGATCCACTGAAGCTTTCTTT,CATSTDGQGSTEAFF
TRBV25-1,TRBD2,TRBJ2-5,.,TGTGCCAGCAGCCAGTGGCGGGGGGCCCAAGAGACCCAGTACTTC,CASSQWRGAQETQYF
TRBV2,TRBD2,TRBJ2-7,many,TGTGCCAGCAGTGCGGGACTAGGTTTATACGAGCAGTACTTC,CASSAGLGLYEQYF
TRBV20-1,.,TRBJ2-7,few,TGCAGTGCTAGTGCTTCCTACGAGCAGTACTTC,CSASASYEQYF
TRBV11-2,.,TRBJ2-2,.,TGTGCCAGCAGGCTAGGTCCAACCGGGGAGCTGTTTTTT,CASRLGPTGELFF
TRBV10-3,.,TRBJ2-7,.,TGTGCCATCAGTAGGAGTCAACACGAGCAGTACTTC,CAISRSQHEQYF
TRBV6-5,TRBD1,TRBJ1-5,.,TGTGCCAGCAGTTCGACAGGGATTAGCAATCAGCCCCAGCATTTT,CASSSTGISNQPQHF
TRBV9,.,TRBJ2-3,few,TGTGCCAGCAGCGTAGTCGCGGTGACTAGCACAGATACGCAGTATTTT,CASSVVAVTSTDTQYF
TRBV6-5,TRBD2,TRBJ2-7,.,TGTGCCAGCAGAAGAATAGCGGGAAACGAGCAGTACTTC,CASRRIAGNEQYF
TRBV7-9,.,TRBJ1-6,.,TGTGCCAGCAGCTTAGCCCCACAGGACTCACCCCTCCACTTT,CASSLAPQDSPLHF
TRBV25-1,TRBD1,TRBJ1-2,many,TGTGCCAGCAGTGAATATGGGACAGGCTCCTATGGCTACACCTTC,CASSEYGTGSYGYTF
TRBV29-1,.,TRBJ2-7,few,TGCAGCGTTGCAGGGGAGACCTACGAGCAGTACTTC,CSVAGETYEQYF
TRBV29-1,TRBD1,TRBJ1-5,.,TGCAGCGTACAAGACAGGGTCAATCAGCCCCAGCATTTT,CSVQDRVNQPQHF
TRBV2,TRBD2,TRBJ2-4,.,TGTGCCAGCAGTGAACGGGTAGCGGGGGGATCCAAAAACATTCAGTACTTC,CASSERVAGGSKNIQYF